The entry below gives a single TCR beta chain sequence along with its context. These data come from a study of blood T cell repertoires in COVID-19. Study at large: The study drew acute and convalescent COVID-19 samples from the United States, Italy and Spain. PBMCs, B-cell-depleted T cells, or T cells provided the cDNA or gDNA that made up the material.

Germline values: CDR1 MNHEY, CDR2 SMNVEV (reference sequence). After removal of 2 bases from V and 7 bases from J, the junction contained 12 bases not matched to a gene. The CDR3 extends over 18 amino acids. In the original processing: Estimates of nucleated cell counts were drawn from the amplification of reference gene primers. Repertoires were generated with immunoSEQ multiplex PCR, while TCRdb's copy carries only in-frame clones and drops some. The V and J calls and clone size come from that table; D and trimming were worked out from the DNA. Of approximately 94,000 clones listed, 88% were seen once; the top ten hold 4.8%.

This chain connects TRBV27 to TRBJ1-6, with TRBD1 matching 9 bases. The receptor comes from a woman of 80 years or more with active COVID-19. The sequencing sample was made of peripheral blood. DNA of the CDR3: TGTGCCAGCAGTTTACGCGCACTTCGGACAGGGGCAAATTCACCCCTCCACTTT. Translation gives CASSLRALRTGANSPLHF.